This T cell receptor beta chain was captured in a study of untreated major depressive disorder. Sequencing was performed with immunoSEQ multiplex PCR; in TCRdb, only in-frame clones are kept and a portion is missing. This table holds around 23,000 clones, 90% to 95% found once. With regard to this clone: Its antigen is currently unknown.

Each depressed patient was pairwise matched to a non-depressed control for sex, age, current smoking status and body mass index. The donors were all European-descended. DSM-IV major depressive disorder patients had Hamilton Rating Scale scores of 18 or more. Study outcomes and limitations: CD4+ T cells from depressed patients used TRBV05-01 (Vbeta 5.1) more often than controls. A comparatively small sample limits the generalizability of these findings.

Losses at the gene ends were 4 bases for V and 5 bases for J; bases not matched to a gene: 6. The germline CDR1 and CDR2 sequences are SGHNT and YYREEE (reference sequence). The length of the CDR3 is 14 residues. The V call is TRBV5-4, the J call TRBJ2-3; 8 bases are shared with TRBD2. Source material: CD4+ T cells from PBMCs. This sequence was found in a woman in her thirties with major depressive disorder. CDR3 DNA: TGTGCCAGCAGCCGAGCGGGAGTCCAAGATACGCAGTATTTT. It is translated as CASSRAGVQDTQYF.